This T cell receptor (beta chain) derives from a study of blood T cell repertoires in COVID-19. About the study: Specimens from acute and convalescent COVID-19 originated in the United States, Italy and Spain.

Sequenced by immunoSEQ multiplex PCR; TCRdb stores in-frame clones only, minus some. Of fewer than 300,000 clones detected, 85% to 90% appear once; the ten largest clones hold about 14%. This clone was seen just once. Sequenced sample: PBMCs or T cells enriched from blood (not recorded which). The TCR sequence derives from a man aged 18 to 29 who had recovered from COVID-19.

In DNA, the CDR3 is TGTGCCAGCAGCGGGACAGCTTTTACTAACTATGGCTACACCTTC. Translated, it gives CASSGTAFTNYGYTF. This chain connects TRBV11-2 to TRBJ1-2; the match to TRBD1 covers 7 bases. The V gene end was trimmed by 5 bases and the J gene end by 0 bases; junction bases not matched to a gene: 6. The CDR3 length is 15 residues. Germline assignment: CDR1 SGHAT and CDR2 FQNNGV. The full variable domain, with the rest looked up from reference TRBV11-2 and TRBJ1-2, is EAGVAQSPRYKIIEKRQSVAFWCNPISGHATLYWYQQILGQGPKLLIQFQNNGVVDDSQLPKDRFSAERLKGVDSTLKIQPAKLEDSAVYLCASSGTAFTNYGYTFGSGTRLTVV.